The entry below describes one TCR beta chain. What it binds is unknown. The data originate from a study of T-cell reconstitution after alpha-beta-depleted transplantation in children. Germline CDR1 DFQATT, CDR2 SNEGSKA (reference sequence). This CDR3 spans 15 amino acids. Trimming shortened V by 3 bases and J by 1 base, and 15 bases separated the two germline ends. Unique molecular identifiers were incorporated when the TCRbeta library was constructed. TCRdb processed the PCR reads anew with MiXCR; each CDR3 protein has one entry. The profile shows around 420,000 distinct CDR3 sequences, roughly 15% of them singletons. Study-wide points: In patients about two months after transplant, alpha-beta T cells reportedly arose from several hundred expanded graft clones. A year post-transplant, T-cell counts and diversity derived mostly from newly produced T cells. It was surviving recipient T cells and thymic progenitors that gave some patients high TCRbeta diversity at day 60.

This material consisted of PBMCs, mostly from graft donor cells, taken 360 days after TCRalphabeta/CD19-depleted stem cell transplant. This receptor was identified in a boy in the first two years of life who had a stem cell transplant for Wiskott-Aldrich syndrome, so the T cells may come from the graft donor. The chain combines TRBV20-1 with TRBJ2-5; D perhaps matches TRBD1 (5 bases). The CDR3: CSASMLSGIQETQYF. Written as DNA, the CDR3 is TGCAGTGCTAGTATGTTATCAGGGATCCAAGAGACCCAGTACTTC.